One and the same sample provided the 10 T cell receptor beta chains below, sequenced in a study of T-cell memory formation after mild COVID-19. MiXCR, applied by TCRdb to the 5' RACE reads, yields one record per CDR3 protein. This repertoire shows around 500,000 distinct CDR3 sequences, 15% to 20% found once; its top ten account for 10% to 15%. The sequencing input was PBMCs or a T cell subset sorted from them (not recorded which). These receptors were collected from an adult woman who had mild COVID-19 (a few samples of this study predate the infection). Cell type and time point are not known.

The chain combines TRBV29-1 with TRBJ2-2, with 13 positions matching TRBD2. In germline, CDR1 is SQVTM, CDR2 ANQGSEA. V lost 3 bases and J lost 0; bases outside the gene matches: 1. The CDR3 is 16 residues long. The CDR3, as DNA: TGCAGCGTTGAGGGACTAGCGGGGACGAACACCGGGGAGCTGTTTTTT. Translation: CSVEGLAGTNTGELFF.

This clonotype was recorded a few times. The gene calls are TRBV20-1 and TRBJ2-2, with 12 bases aligning to TRBD2. The CDR3 contains 17 residues. Unmatched junction bases numbered 7, after V lost 2 bases and J lost 3 bases. Germline V gives CDR1 DFQATT, CDR2 SNEGSKA (reference sequence). The CDR3 region is CSARRLAGGRYTGELFF. The CDR3 DNA reads TGCAGTGCTAGACGGCTAGCGGGGGGGCGCTACACCGGGGAGCTGTTTTTT.

The chain carries TRBV20-1 and TRBJ1-4; a possible D gene is TRBD1 (5 bases). CDR3 size: 15 residues. Germline V CDR1 and CDR2: DFQATT, SNEGSKA (reference sequence). Trimming removed 1 base from V and 5 bases from J, with 14 bases in between. The chain's CDR3 is CSARGVQAPNEKLFF. The CDR3 coding sequence is TGCAGTGCTAGAGGGGTACAGGCACCAAATGAAAAACTGTTTTTT.

This clonotype was seen more than once but under ten times. This sequence joins TRBV24-1 and TRBJ2-7; D not certain. Trimming took 7 bases from V and 8 from J, leaving 8 bases between them. From germline, CDR1 is KGHDR and CDR2 SFDVKD. The CDR3 has 10 amino acids. The CDR3 DNA is TGTGCCACCAGCCTTTGGAAGCAGTACTTC. Its translation: CATSLWKQYF.

J is TRBJ2-7 and V is TRBV5-1; D is undetermined. CDR1 SGHRS and CDR2 YFSETQ come from the germline V gene. V was shortened by 2 bases and J by 0 bases, with 9 bases between the two germline ends. The CDR3 is 14 residues long. DNA for the CDR3: TGCGCCAGCAGCTTATCAGCCACCTCCTACGAGCAGTACTTC. This sequence encodes CASSLSATSYEQYF.

The gene calls are TRBV29-1 and TRBJ2-1; perhaps TRBD2 as D (5 bases). Trimming left V 3 bases short and J 0 bases short, with 12 bases between. CDR3 length: 15 residues. Per germline, CDR1 SQVTM and CDR2 ANQGSEA. The CDR3 protein is CSVDGLADSYNEQFF. The CDR3 nucleotides read TGCAGCGTTGATGGCCTAGCAGACTCCTACAATGAGCAGTTCTTC.

This clonotype was detected a few times. V gene TRBV5-5 combines with J gene TRBJ2-1; 8 positions match TRBD2. V lost 0 bases, J lost 0 bases, and 5 bases stayed unmatched. Germline assignment: CDR1 SGHKS and CDR2 YYEKEE (reference sequence). The CDR3 totals 17 residues. CDR3: CASSLAGTRGSYNEQFF. CDR3 in DNA: TGTGCCAGCAGCTTGGCGGGGACTAGGGGCTCCTACAATGAGCAGTTCTTC.

This clonotype was seen only a few times. The chain combines TRBV2 with TRBJ1-1; no firm D call. This CDR3 comprises 11 residues. Trimming removed 7 bases from V and 5 bases from J, with 8 bases in between. Germline CDR1 SNHLY, CDR2 FYNNEI. The CDR3 sequence: CASTRNTEAFF. In nucleotides, the CDR3 is TGTGCCAGCACAAGGAATACTGAAGCTTTCTTT.

This clonotype has a count of ten or more. An end of the junction differs from the germline gene, which may be a read error. CDR3 sequence reads: CASSLGLAVNEQFF. The DNA of the CDR3 is TGTGCCAGCAGTTTAGGACTAGCGGTGAATGAGCAGTTCTTC. The chain employs TRBV7-6 and TRBJ2-1; TRBD2 aligns across 10 bases. The CDR3 length is 14 residues. Germline-derived CDR1 and CDR2 are SGHVS and FNYEAQ. Combining the CDR3 with reference TRBV7-6 and TRBJ2-1 gives the whole variable domain GAGVSQSPRYKVTKRGQDVALRCDPISGHVSLYWYRQALGQGPEFLTYFNYEAQQDKSGLPNDRFSAERPEGSISTLTIQRTEQRDSAMYRCASSLGLAVNEQFFGPGTRLTVL.

The chain recombines TRBV5-6 with TRBJ1-2; tentatively, D is TRBD1 (6 bases). The germline V gene has CDR1 SGHDT and CDR2 YYEEEE. V was cut by 0 bases and J by 8 bases, with 20 bases left in between. The CDR3 is made up of 16 amino acids. The CDR3 is CASSLDSGQGGSGYTF. The CDR3 DNA is TGTGCCAGCAGCTTGGATTCGGGACAAGGGGGGAGCGGCTACACCTTC. The full variable domain, rest sourced from reference TRBV5-6 and TRBJ1-2, is DAGVTQSPTHLIKTRGQQVTLRCSPKSGHDTVSWYQQALGQGPQFIFQYYEEEERQRGNFPDRFSGHQFPNYSSELNVNALLLGDSALYLCASSLDSGQGGSGYTFGSGTRLTVV.